These 4 T cell receptor beta chains share one sample of origin, sequenced in a study of blood T cell repertoires in COVID-19. The method was immunoSEQ multiplex PCR; TCRdb's version includes in-frame clones alone and lacks a portion of them. Of 300,000 to 450,000 clones detected, about 90% appear once; the ten largest clones hold 1.3%. The sample taken for sequencing was PBMCs or T cells enriched from blood (not recorded which). The receptors come from a man younger than 45 who had recovered from COVID-19.

This chain joins TRBV7-3 and TRBJ1-2; 7 positions agree with TRBD1. The germline V gene encodes CDR1 SGHTA and CDR2 FQGTGA. This CDR3 spans 14 amino acids. V lost 5 bases, J lost 5 bases, and 8 bases stayed unmatched. The CDR3 sequence is CASSPTGTAYGYTF. The CDR3 bases are TGTGCCAGCAGCCCCACCGGGACAGCGTATGGCTACACCTTC.

The V and J genes are TRBV7-9 and TRBJ1-1; D call uncertain. CDR1 and CDR2 (germline): SEHNR, FQNEAQ (reference sequence). V was pared by 3 bases and J by 2 bases, with 13 bases between. This CDR3 comprises 15 residues. CDR3 protein: CASSFGGSQNTEAFF. CDR3 coding DNA: TGTGCCAGCAGCTTCGGAGGCAGCCAAAACACTGAAGCTTTCTTT. Complete variable domain (other parts from reference TRBV7-9 and TRBJ1-1): DTGVSQNPRHKITKRGQNVTFRCDPISEHNRLYWYRQTLGQGPEFLTYFQNEAQLEKSRLLSDRFSAERPKGSFSTLEIQRTEQGDSAMYLCASSFGGSQNTEAFFGQGTRLTVV.

About this clone: This CDR3 is also generated by other DNA sequences in the sample. The chain joins TRBV12-3 or TRBV12-4 to TRBJ2-2, with D possibly matching TRBD2 (6 bases). The CDR3 is 13 residues long. The ends were cut back, 6 bases at V and 7 bases at J, with 12 bases in the middle. The CDR3: CASSLGGSGELFF. In DNA form, the CDR3 reads TGTGCCAGCAGCCTGGGGGGAAGCGGGGAGCTGTTTTTT.

The chain combines TRBV9 with TRBJ2-5; D is possibly TRBD2 (6 bases). Germline-derived CDR1 and CDR2 are SGDLS and YYNGEE. The V and J ends lost 2 bases and 4 bases respectively, with 9 bases between them. CDR3 size: 13 residues. The CDR3 DNA reads TGTGCCAGCAGCGTTTGGGACTCAGAGACCCAGTACTTC. Translation: CASSVWDSETQYF.